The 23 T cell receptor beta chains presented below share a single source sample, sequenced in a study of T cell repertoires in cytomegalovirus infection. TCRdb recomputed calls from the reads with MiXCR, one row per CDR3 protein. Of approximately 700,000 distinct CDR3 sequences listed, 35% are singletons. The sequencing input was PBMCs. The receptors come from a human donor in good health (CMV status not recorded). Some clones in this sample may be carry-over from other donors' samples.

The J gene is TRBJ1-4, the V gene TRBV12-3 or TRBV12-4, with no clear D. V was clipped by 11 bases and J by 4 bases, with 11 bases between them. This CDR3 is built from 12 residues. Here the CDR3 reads CAAGDLNEKLFF. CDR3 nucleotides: TGTGCCGCCGGGGATCTTAATGAAAAACTGTTTTTT.

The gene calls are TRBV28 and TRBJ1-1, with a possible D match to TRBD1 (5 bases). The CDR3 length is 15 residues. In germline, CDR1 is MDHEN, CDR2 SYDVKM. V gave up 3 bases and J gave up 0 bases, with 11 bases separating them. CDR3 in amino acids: CASSFHPGLNTEAFF. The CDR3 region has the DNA TGTGCCAGCAGTTTCCATCCGGGGCTGAACACTGAAGCTTTCTTT. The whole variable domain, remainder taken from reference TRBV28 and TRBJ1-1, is DVKVTQSSRYLVKRTGEKVFLECVQDMDHENMFWYRQDPGLGLRLIYFSYDVKMKEKGDIPEGYSVSREKKERFSLILESASTNQTSMYLCASSFHPGLNTEAFFGQGTRLTVV.

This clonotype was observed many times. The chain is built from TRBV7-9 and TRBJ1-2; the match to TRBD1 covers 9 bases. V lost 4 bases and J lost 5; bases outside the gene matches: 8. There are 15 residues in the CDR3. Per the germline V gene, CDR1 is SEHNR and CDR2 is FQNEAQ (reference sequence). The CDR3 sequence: CASSSKPGTGYGYTF. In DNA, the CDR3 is TGTGCCAGCAGCTCCAAACCCGGGACAGGGTATGGCTACACCTTC.

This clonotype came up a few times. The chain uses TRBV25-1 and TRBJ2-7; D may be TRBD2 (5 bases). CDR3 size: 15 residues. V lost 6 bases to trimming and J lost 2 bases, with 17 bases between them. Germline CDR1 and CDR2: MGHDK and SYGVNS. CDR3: CASRSGDTGPYEQYF. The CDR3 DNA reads TGTGCCAGCAGAAGCGGTGACACCGGGCCCTACGAGCAGTACTTC.

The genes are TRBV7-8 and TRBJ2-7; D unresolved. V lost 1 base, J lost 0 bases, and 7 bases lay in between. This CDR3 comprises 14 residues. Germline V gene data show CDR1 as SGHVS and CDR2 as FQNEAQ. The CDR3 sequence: CASSLEWGSYEQYF. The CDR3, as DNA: TGTGCCAGCAGCTTAGAGTGGGGCTCCTACGAGCAGTACTTC.

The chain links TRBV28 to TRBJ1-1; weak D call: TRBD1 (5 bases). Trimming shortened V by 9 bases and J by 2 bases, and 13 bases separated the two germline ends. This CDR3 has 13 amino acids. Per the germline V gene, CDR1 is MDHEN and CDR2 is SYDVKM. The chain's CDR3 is CASSGYQNTEAFF. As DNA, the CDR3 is TGTGCCAGTTCAGGGTACCAAAACACTGAAGCTTTCTTT. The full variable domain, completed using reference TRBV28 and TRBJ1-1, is DVKVTQSSRYLVKRTGEKVFLECVQDMDHENMFWYRQDPGLGLRLIYFSYDVKMKEKGDIPEGYSVSREKKERFSLILESASTNQTSMYLCASSGYQNTEAFFGQGTRLTVV.

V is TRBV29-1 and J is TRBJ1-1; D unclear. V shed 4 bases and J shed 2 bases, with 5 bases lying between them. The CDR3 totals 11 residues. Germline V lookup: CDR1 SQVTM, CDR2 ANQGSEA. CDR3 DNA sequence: TGCAGCGTTGTACACAACACTGAAGCTTTCTTT. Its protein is CSVVHNTEAFF.

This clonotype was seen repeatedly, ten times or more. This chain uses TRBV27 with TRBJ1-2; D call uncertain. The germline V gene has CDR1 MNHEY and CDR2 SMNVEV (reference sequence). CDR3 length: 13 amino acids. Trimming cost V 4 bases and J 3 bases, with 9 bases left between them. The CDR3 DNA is TGTGCCAGCAGTTCCAGGTCAGACTATGGCTACACCTTC. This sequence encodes CASSSRSDYGYTF.

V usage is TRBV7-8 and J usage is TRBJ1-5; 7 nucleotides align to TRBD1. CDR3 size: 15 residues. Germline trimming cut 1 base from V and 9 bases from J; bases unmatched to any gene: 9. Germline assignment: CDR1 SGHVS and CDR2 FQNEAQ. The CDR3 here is CASSLVAQGRGPQHF. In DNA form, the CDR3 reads TGTGCCAGCAGCTTAGTGGCACAGGGGCGGGGGCCCCAGCATTTT.

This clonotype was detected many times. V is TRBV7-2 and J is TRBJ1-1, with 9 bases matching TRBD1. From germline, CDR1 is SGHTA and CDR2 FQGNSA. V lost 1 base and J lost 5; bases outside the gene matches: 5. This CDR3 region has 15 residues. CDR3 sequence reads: CASSLGGQGPTEAFF. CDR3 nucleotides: TGTGCCAGCAGCTTAGGGGGACAGGGACCTACTGAAGCTTTCTTT.

CDR3 coding DNA: TGTGCCAGCAGTTACTCCCTTACTGGGATCGAGAGTTCACCCCTCCACTTT. This encodes CASSYSLTGIESSPLHF. V gene TRBV6-8 combines with J gene TRBJ1-6; D unclear. V was shortened by 0 bases and J by 9 bases, with 18 bases between the two germline ends. The CDR3 spans 17 residues. The germline V gene encodes CDR1 MNHGY and CDR2 SAAAGT.

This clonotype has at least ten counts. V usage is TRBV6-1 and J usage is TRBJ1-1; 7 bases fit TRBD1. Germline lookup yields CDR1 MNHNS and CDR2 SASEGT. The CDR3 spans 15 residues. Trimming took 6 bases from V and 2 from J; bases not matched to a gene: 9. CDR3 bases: TGTGCCAGCAGCGGTCCGGGACAGATTAACACTGAAGCTTTCTTT. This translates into CASSGPGQINTEAFF.

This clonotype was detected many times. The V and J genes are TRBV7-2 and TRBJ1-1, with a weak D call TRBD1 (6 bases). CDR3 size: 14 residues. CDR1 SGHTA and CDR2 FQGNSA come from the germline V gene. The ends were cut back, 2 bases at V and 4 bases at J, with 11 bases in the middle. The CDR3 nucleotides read TGTGCCAGCAGCTTAAAAGGGGGGGGCACTGAAGCTTTCTTT. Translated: CASSLKGGGTEAFF.

The DNA of the CDR3 is TGTGCCAGCAGCTCCTCGGGACAGGCTGGTTATGGCTACACCTTC. Its protein is CASSSSGQAGYGYTF. The chain combines TRBV7-9 with TRBJ1-2, with 8 bases lining up with TRBD1. V lost 4 bases to trimming and J lost 5 bases; unmatched junction nucleotides: 9. Germline-derived CDR1 and CDR2 are SEHNR and FQNEAQ (reference sequence). The CDR3 is 15 amino acids.

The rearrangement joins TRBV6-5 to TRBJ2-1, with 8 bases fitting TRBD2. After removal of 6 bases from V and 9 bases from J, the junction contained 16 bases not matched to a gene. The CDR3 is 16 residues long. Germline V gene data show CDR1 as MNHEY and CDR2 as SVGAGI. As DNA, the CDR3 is TGTGCCAGCAGGAGTAAATCGGGGGGGCGTTTTATTGAGCAGTTCTTC. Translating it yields CASRSKSGGRFIEQFF.

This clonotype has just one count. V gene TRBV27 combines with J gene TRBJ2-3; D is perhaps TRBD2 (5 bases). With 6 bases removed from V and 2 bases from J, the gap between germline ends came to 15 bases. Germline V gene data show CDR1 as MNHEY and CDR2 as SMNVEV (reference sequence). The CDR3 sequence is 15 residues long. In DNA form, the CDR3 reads TGTGCCAGCAGGGAGGTGGACGGCCACACAGATACGCAGTATTTT. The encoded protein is CASREVDGHTDTQYF.

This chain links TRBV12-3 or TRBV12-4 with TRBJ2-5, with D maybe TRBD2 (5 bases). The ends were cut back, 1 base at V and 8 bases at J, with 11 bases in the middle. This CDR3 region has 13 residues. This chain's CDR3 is CASSLDGVDTQYF. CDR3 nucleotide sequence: TGTGCCAGCAGTTTAGACGGGGTAGATACCCAGTACTTC.

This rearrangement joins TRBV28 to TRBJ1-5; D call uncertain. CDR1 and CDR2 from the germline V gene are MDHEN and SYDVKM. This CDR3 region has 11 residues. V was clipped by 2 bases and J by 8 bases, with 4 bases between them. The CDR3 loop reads CASSLTEPQHF. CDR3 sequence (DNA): TGTGCCAGCAGTTTAACAGAGCCCCAGCATTTT.

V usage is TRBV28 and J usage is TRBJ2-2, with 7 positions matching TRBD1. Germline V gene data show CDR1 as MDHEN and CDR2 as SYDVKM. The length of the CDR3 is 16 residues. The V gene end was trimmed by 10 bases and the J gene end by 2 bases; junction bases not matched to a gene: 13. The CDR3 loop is CATQGDRQRNTGELFF. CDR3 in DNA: TGTGCCACCCAGGGGGACAGACAGAGAAACACCGGGGAGCTGTTTTTT.

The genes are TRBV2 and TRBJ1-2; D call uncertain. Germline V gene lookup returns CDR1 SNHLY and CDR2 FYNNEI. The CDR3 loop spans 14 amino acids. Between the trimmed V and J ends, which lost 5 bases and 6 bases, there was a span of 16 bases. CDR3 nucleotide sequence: TGTGCCAGCAGTTTCTATCGGGGTGGTAATGGCTACACCTTC. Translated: CASSFYRGGNGYTF.

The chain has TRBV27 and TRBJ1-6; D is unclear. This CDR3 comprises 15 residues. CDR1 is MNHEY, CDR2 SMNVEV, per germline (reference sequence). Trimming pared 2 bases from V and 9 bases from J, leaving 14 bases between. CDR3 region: CASSLSPQASSPLHF. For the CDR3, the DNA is TGTGCCAGCAGTTTAAGTCCCCAGGCGAGTTCACCCCTCCACTTT.

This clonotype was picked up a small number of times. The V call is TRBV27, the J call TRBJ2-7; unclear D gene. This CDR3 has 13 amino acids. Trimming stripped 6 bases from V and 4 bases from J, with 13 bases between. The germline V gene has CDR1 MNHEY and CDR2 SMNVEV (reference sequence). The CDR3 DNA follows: TGTGCCAGCAGCTCCCAATTGGGGTACGAGCAGTACTTC. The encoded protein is CASSSQLGYEQYF.

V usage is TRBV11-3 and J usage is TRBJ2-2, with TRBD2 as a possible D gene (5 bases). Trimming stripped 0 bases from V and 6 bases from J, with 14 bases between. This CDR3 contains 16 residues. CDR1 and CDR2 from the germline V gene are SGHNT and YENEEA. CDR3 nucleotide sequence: TGTGCCAGCAGCTTAGATGAAGCGGAAGGCGCCGGGGAGCTGTTTTTT. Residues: CASSLDEAEGAGELFF.